Shown below are 22 T cell receptor beta chains from a single sample sequenced in a study of T cells in Graves' hyperthyroidism and ophthalmopathy (dated by TCRdb to the late 2010s). Library generation was performed with multiplex PCR. For sequencing, an Illumina HiSeq 2000 was employed. Amplification of TCR beta CDR3 regions was carried out from RNA transcripts. A first-round RT-PCR of the TCR CDR3 used the HTBI primer set with the Qiagen OneStep RT-PCR kit. The raw public reads went through TCRdb reprocessing: fastp at Q25, MiXCR clone calling, in-frame beta chains kept. Rows matching on CDR3 protein sequence are summarized as one entry with the most common DNA and genes. For this sample there are roughly 510,000 distinct CDR3 sequences; around 21% appear just once. The leading ten clones occupy less than 30% of the sample. The sequencing sample was made of blood. The source is a man aged 18 to 29 with Graves' hyperthyroidism.

The genes are TRBV27 and TRBJ2-7; TRBD1 might be the D (6 bases). Trimming cost V 5 bases and J 8 bases, with 16 bases left between them. CDR1 MNHEY and CDR2 SMNVEV come from the germline V gene (reference sequence). This CDR3 spans 13 amino acids. DNA for the CDR3: TGTGCCAGCAGTCCTCCTACAACAGGGAAGCAGTACTTC. Its translation is CASSPPTTGKQYF.

The sample holds many counts of this clonotype. The V and J genes are TRBV5-1 and TRBJ2-7; TRBD1 agrees at 7 bases. Germline trimming cut 7 bases from V and 2 bases from J; bases unmatched to any gene: 9. There are 14 residues in the CDR3. The germline V gene encodes CDR1 SGHRS and CDR2 YFSETQ. In nucleotides, the CDR3 is TGCGCCAGCTCAACCGGGACAGTAGCCTACGAGCAGTACTTC. It is translated as CASSTGTVAYEQYF.

In its sample, this clonotype was seen many times. The chain has TRBV12-3 or TRBV12-4 and TRBJ2-2, with D possibly matching TRBD2 (6 bases). The CDR3 is 16 amino acids. Between the trimmed V and J ends, which lost 0 bases and 6 bases, there was a span of 14 bases. For the CDR3, the DNA is TGTGCCAGCAGTTTAGCCGGCAGGGAGGTCGCCGGGGAGCTGTTTTTT. Translating it yields CASSLAGREVAGELFF.

This clonotype was seen many times. V gene TRBV5-1 combines with J gene TRBJ2-2; 8 bases are a match to TRBD1. After removal of 6 bases from V and 4 bases from J, the junction contained 8 bases not matched to a gene. Germline values: CDR1 SGHRS, CDR2 YFSETQ. This CDR3 spans 15 amino acids. CDR3 residues: CASTVETGATGELFF. In DNA, the CDR3 is TGCGCCAGCACCGTGGAGACAGGGGCCACCGGGGAGCTGTTTTTT.

This clonotype was seen repeatedly, ten times or more. This sequence joins TRBV6-2 or TRBV6-3 and TRBJ2-5, with D perhaps matching TRBD1 or TRBD2 (5 bases each). This CDR3 has 18 amino acids. V was cut by 0 bases and J by 2 bases, with 19 bases left in between. From germline, CDR1 is MNHEY and CDR2 SVGEGT. The CDR3 protein is CASSYSSFLTGRQETQYF. DNA for the CDR3: TGTGCCAGCAGTTACTCGAGCTTCCTAACGGGACGGCAAGAGACCCAGTACTTC.

Many counts were recorded for this clonotype. The chain has TRBV28 and TRBJ1-2, with D possibly matching TRBD1 (6 bases). This CDR3 spans 15 amino acids. V gave up 6 bases and J gave up 5 bases, with 19 bases separating them. The germline V gene encodes CDR1 MDHEN and CDR2 SYDVKM. The CDR3 sequence: CASRSRQAGIYGYTF. The CDR3 DNA follows: TGTGCCAGCAGATCCCGACAGGCTGGGATATATGGCTACACCTTC.

This clonotype occurred a few times. The chain uses TRBV6-1 and TRBJ2-5; no reliable D call. V shed 7 bases and J shed 2 bases, with 14 bases lying between them. Germline V gene lookup returns CDR1 MNHNS and CDR2 SASEGT. The CDR3 length is 14 residues. The CDR3 DNA follows: TGTGCCAGCAAATGGCAGAATTTTCAAGAGACCCAGTACTTC. It is translated as CASKWQNFQETQYF.

This clonotype was observed at least ten times. J is TRBJ1-2 and V is TRBV7-2; D unclear. V shed 5 bases and J shed 6 bases, with 16 bases lying between them. The CDR3 runs to 14 residues. CDR1 and CDR2 from the germline V gene are SGHTA and FQGNSA. CDR3 amino acids: CASSPRSRFHGYTF. In DNA, the CDR3 is TGTGCCAGCAGCCCACGCAGCAGGTTCCATGGCTACACCTTC.

The V and J genes are TRBV4-1 and TRBJ1-1; weak D call: TRBD1 (6 bases). In germline, CDR1 is MGHRA, CDR2 YSYEKL. CDR3 length: 17 residues. V was trimmed by 8 bases and J by 0 bases, leaving 22 bases between them. The CDR3 DNA reads as TGCGCCAGCGCAAGCGGGACATTACATGAAATGAACACTGAAGCTTTCTTT. It codes for CASASGTLHEMNTEAFF.

This clonotype was observed at least ten times. The gene calls are TRBV28 and TRBJ1-2; D is unresolved. Germline CDR1 and CDR2: MDHEN and SYDVKM. Between the trimmed V and J ends, which lost 7 bases and 4 bases, there was a span of 16 bases. The CDR3 is made up of 14 amino acids. The CDR3 reads CASTETANLYGYTF. CDR3 DNA sequence: TGTGCCAGCACCGAGACCGCAAACCTCTATGGCTACACCTTC.

This clonotype came up many times. The rearrangement joins TRBV12-3 or TRBV12-4 to TRBJ1-1; the match to TRBD1 covers 12 bases. The trim removed 6 bases at V and 1 base at J, leaving 6 bases unmatched. The CDR3 is 16 amino acids. CDR3 sequence reads: CASSWGQGAGNTEAFF. In DNA form, the CDR3 reads TGTGCCAGCAGCTGGGGACAGGGGGCGGGGAACACTGAAGCTTTCTTT.

This clonotype has at least ten counts. The chain uses TRBV6-4 and TRBJ1-2, with 7 bases lining up with TRBD1. The CDR3 has 17 amino acids. V shed 5 bases, J shed 4 bases, and the junction held 16 bases outside the gene matches. From germline, CDR1 is MRHNA and CDR2 SNTAGT. The CDR3 reads CASSTTRTGRDFYGYTF. The CDR3 nucleotides read TGTGCCAGCAGTACCACTAGGACAGGCCGAGATTTCTATGGCTACACCTTC.

Details on this clonotype: Since no conserved phenylalanine or tryptophan closes the CDR3, a read error is the likely cause. J is TRBJ1-1 and V is TRBV6-2 or TRBV6-3; TRBD1 is a possible D gene (6 bases). Trimming stripped 5 bases from V and 4 bases from J, with 11 bases between. The CDR3 extends over 13 amino acids. Germline loops: CDR1 MNHEY, CDR2 SVGEGT. CDR3 nucleotides: TGTGCCAGCAGTACCCCGGGGGCCACTGAAGCTTTCCTT. Translated: CASSTPGATEAFL.

The table lists this clonotype with a few counts. J is TRBJ1-2 and V is TRBV12-3 or TRBV12-4; TRBD1 matches 10 bases. V trimming: 6 bases; J trimming: 6 bases; junction bases outside the gene matches: 10. The CDR3 covers 15 residues. CDR3 amino acids: CASREPTGGENGYTF. CDR3 bases: TGTGCCAGCAGAGAACCGACAGGGGGCGAGAATGGCTACACCTTC.

This clonotype was observed many times. V gene TRBV14 combines with J gene TRBJ2-7; TRBD1 aligns across 12 bases. The CDR3 has 15 amino acids. Per the germline V gene, CDR1 is SGHDN and CDR2 is FVKESK. V lost 3 bases to trimming and J lost 6 bases; unmatched junction nucleotides: 6. The CDR3 nucleotides read TGTGCCAGCAGCCAGCTGCCGGGACAGGGGGCCGAGCAGTACTTC. As protein: CASSQLPGQGAEQYF.

This clonotype was seen at least ten times. The chain employs TRBV9 and TRBJ1-5, with D possibly being TRBD1 (6 bases). From germline, CDR1 is SGDLS and CDR2 YYNGEE. There are 14 residues in the CDR3. Trimming took off 5 bases at V and 3 bases at J, with 12 bases between the two ends. The CDR3 is CASSQQGINQPQHF. CDR3 nucleotides: TGTGCCAGCAGTCAACAGGGAATCAATCAGCCCCAGCATTTT.

V and J are TRBV6-6 and TRBJ1-1, with D possibly being TRBD1 (6 bases). V lost 8 bases and J lost 7, with 17 bases in between. CDR3 size: 13 residues. Looked up from germline, CDR1 is MNHNY and CDR2 is SVGAGI (reference sequence). CDR3 sequence reads: CASLIQGYGEAFF. The CDR3 nucleotides are TGTGCCAGCCTCATCCAGGGGTATGGTGAAGCTTTCTTT.

Ten or more counts support this clonotype. V is TRBV12-3 or TRBV12-4 and J is TRBJ1-6; the match to TRBD1 covers 9 bases. J was trimmed by 10 bases and V by 5 bases; bases with no gene match: 9. The CDR3 runs 15 residues. The CDR3 here is CASSHRGHSDSPLHF. DNA for the CDR3: TGTGCCAGCAGTCACAGGGGGCACTCTGACTCACCCCTCCACTTT.

This chain joins TRBV29-1 and TRBJ2-7, with TRBD2 as a possible D gene (6 bases). Per the germline V gene, CDR1 is SQVTM and CDR2 is ANQGSEA. This CDR3 contains 15 residues. V dropped 3 bases and J dropped 0 bases, with 15 bases sitting between them. In nucleotides, the CDR3 is TGCAGCGTTGAGGGTAAGGACGGGAGCTCCTACGAGCAGTACTTC. Translated, it gives CSVEGKDGSSYEQYF.

This clonotype was seen more than once but under ten times. This chain uses TRBV7-9 with TRBJ2-7; no reliable D call. Trimming removed 5 bases at V and 2 bases at J, with 13 bases between. Germline CDR1 and CDR2: SEHNR and FQNEAQ (reference sequence). The CDR3 is 14 residues long. The CDR3 spells CASSPPAGPYEQYF. CDR3 sequence (DNA): TGTGCCAGCAGCCCTCCCGCAGGACCCTACGAGCAGTACTTC.

This clonotype has more than one count but fewer than ten. This chain joins TRBV24-1 and TRBJ2-7; D not resolved. The V end was cut by 3 bases, the J end by 3 bases, with 8 bases between. The CDR3 consists of 13 residues. Germline V CDR1 and CDR2: KGHDR, SFDVKD. The CDR3 DNA follows: TGTGCCACCAGTGATGAGAGAGGCTACGAGCAGTACTTC. It is translated as CATSDERGYEQYF.

This clonotype was counted many times. The genes are TRBV12-3 or TRBV12-4 and TRBJ2-2; 7 bases are a match to TRBD1. The length of the CDR3 is 16 residues. Trimming cost V 3 bases and J 1 base; bases outside gene matches: 5. DNA of the CDR3: TGTGCCAGCAGTTTTACAGGGGATGTGAACACCGGGGAGCTGTTTTTT. It specifies CASSFTGDVNTGELFF.